This T cell receptor (beta chain) was profiled in a study of T cell repertoires in cytomegalovirus infection. Study results and caveats: Dominating the ex vivo response were HLA-C-restricted CMV-specific TCR beta clonotypes.

TCRdb redid the calling of the reads with MiXCR, one entry per CDR3 protein. There are about 680,000 distinct CDR3 sequences in the sample; approximately 24% occur only once, and roughly 8% lies in the top ten. Comments on this clonotype: The antigen is undetermined. Its ends do not fully match the called genes, so a read error is possible.

This sequence was found in a human donor in good health (CMV status not recorded). Some clones in this sample may be carry-over from other donors' samples. The specimen sequenced was CD8+ T cells from PBMCs.

CDR3: CARSKGPSPGTEAFF. The CDR3 nucleotides read TGTGCCCGTAGTAAGGGACCCTCCCCGGGGACTGAAGCTTTCTTT. J is TRBJ1-1 and V is TRBV19; perhaps TRBD1 as D (5 bases). CDR3 length: 15 amino acids. The V gene's germline CDR1 is LNHDA and CDR2 SQIVND (reference sequence).